The text below deals with one TCR beta chain. This CDR3 contains 14 residues. V was pared by 4 bases and J by 5 bases, with 3 bases of the junction left unmatched. CDR1 and CDR2 (germline): MNHEY, SVGAGI. This specimen belongs to a study of blood T cell repertoires in COVID-19. Overall study: Both acute and convalescent COVID-19 samples were obtained from the United States, Italy and Spain.

Measured with immunoSEQ multiplex PCR; TCRdb has only the in-frame clones, and not every one. The sample consists of about 150,000 clones, around 79% of them appearing once. Sequenced sample: peripheral blood. This chain connects TRBV6-5 to TRBJ2-1, with 9 bases matching TRBD2. This TCR was sampled from a man aged 50-60 years with active or convalescent COVID-19. The CDR3 region is CASSFSSGNNEQFF. The CDR3 DNA is TGTGCCAGCAGTTTTTCTAGCGGGAACAATGAGCAGTTCTTC.